A single sample is the source of the 5 T cell receptor beta chains below, sequenced in a study of shared clonotypes between healthy human individuals. Sequenced by immunoSEQ multiplex PCR; TCRdb stores in-frame clones only, minus some. The sample holds approximately 2.5 million clones, roughly 93% seen once. What was sequenced was naive CD4+ T cells from PBMCs. Regarding subset: CD45RA+ positively selected. All receptors derive from a man between 18 and 29 years old in good health. Some clones in this sample may be carry-over from other donors' samples.

The CDR3 coding sequence is TGTGCCAGCAGCTCCCTACGGACAGGGGCCTATGGCTACACCTTC. Protein sequence: CASSSLRTGAYGYTF. The genes are TRBV7-9 and TRBJ1-2; the match to TRBD1 covers 9 bases. With 4 bases clipped from V and 4 bases from J, the junction kept 7 bases outside the gene matches. In germline, CDR1 is SEHNR, CDR2 FQNEAQ (reference sequence). There are 15 residues in the CDR3.

This sequence joins TRBV5-5 and TRBJ1-2; D remains ambiguous. Germline values: CDR1 SGHKS, CDR2 YYEKEE (reference sequence). V lost 1 base to trimming and J lost 7 bases, with 17 bases between them. The CDR3 is made up of 15 amino acids. The CDR3 bases are TGTGCCAGCAGCTTGTCGAACAGCCTGTGGGGTGGCTACACCTTC. It specifies CASSLSNSLWGGYTF.

On this clone itself: Germline and junction disagree at one end, which may indicate a read error. The chain joins TRBV5-1 to TRBJ2-1; possibly TRBD1 or TRBD2 for D (6 bases each). Per the germline V gene, CDR1 is SGHRS and CDR2 is YFSETQ. The length of the CDR3 is 12 residues. CDR3 protein: CASSNEGGLRVF. In DNA, the CDR3 is TGCGCCAGCAGCAACGAAGGGGGACTCAGGGTCTTC.

The chain joins TRBV27 to TRBJ1-3, with D possibly TRBD1 on 6 matching bases. The CDR3 runs 16 residues. V lost 4 bases to trimming and J lost 1 base, with 14 bases between them. Germline V gene sequence: CDR1 MNHEY, CDR2 SMNVEV (reference sequence). The CDR3 nucleotides are TGTGCCAGCAGTTCGATAATACAGGGTTCTGGAAACACCATATATTTT. Translated, it gives CASSSIIQGSGNTIYF.

The chain uses TRBV11-2 and TRBJ1-1; D uncertain. CDR3 length equals 15 residues. The germline V gene encodes CDR1 SGHAT and CDR2 FQNNGV. V was pared by 5 bases and J by 0 bases, with 13 bases between. The CDR3 DNA reads TGTGCCAGCAGCCGGAGTAGTCTTTTGAACACTGAAGCTTTCTTT. This sequence encodes CASSRSSLLNTEAFF.